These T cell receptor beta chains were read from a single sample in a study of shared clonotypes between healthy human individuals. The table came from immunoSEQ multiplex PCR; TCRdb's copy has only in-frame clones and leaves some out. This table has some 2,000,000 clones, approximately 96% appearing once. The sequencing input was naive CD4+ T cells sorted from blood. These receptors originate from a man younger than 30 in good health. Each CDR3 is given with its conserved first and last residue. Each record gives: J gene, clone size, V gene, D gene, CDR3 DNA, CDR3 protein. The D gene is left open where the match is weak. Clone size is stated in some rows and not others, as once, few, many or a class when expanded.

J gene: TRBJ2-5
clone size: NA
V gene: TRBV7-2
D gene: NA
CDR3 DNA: TGTGCCAGCAGCTTTAGGGGACAAGAGACCCAGTACTTC
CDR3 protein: CASSFRGQETQYF

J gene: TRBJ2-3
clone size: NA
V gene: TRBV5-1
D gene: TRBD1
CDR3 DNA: TGCGCCAGCACCAGGACAGGGACAGATACGCAGTATTTT
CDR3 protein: CASTRTGTDTQYF

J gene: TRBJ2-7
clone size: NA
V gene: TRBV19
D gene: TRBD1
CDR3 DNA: TGTGCCAGTAGTGTCCCGGGACAGGGGGCGAGAGAGCAGTACTTC
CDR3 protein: CASSVPGQGAREQYF

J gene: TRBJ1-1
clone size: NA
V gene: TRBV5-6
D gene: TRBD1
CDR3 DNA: TGTGCCAGCACCTTAACAGGGGGCAAAGCTTTCTTT
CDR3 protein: CASTLTGGKAFF

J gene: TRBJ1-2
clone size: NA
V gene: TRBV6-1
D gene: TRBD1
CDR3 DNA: TGTGCCAGCAGTGAATCGGACAGGGGGCTGGGCTACACCTTC
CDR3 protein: CASSESDRGLGYTF

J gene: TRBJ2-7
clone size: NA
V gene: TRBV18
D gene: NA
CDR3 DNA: TGTGCCAGCTCACCGGAAGGGAACTACGAGCAGTACTTC
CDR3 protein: CASSPEGNYEQYF

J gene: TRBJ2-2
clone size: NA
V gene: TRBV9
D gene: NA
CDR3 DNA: TGTGCCAGCAGCGTAGGTGGACTGCCGGGGACCGGGGAGCTGTTTTTT
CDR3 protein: CASSVGGLPGTGELFF

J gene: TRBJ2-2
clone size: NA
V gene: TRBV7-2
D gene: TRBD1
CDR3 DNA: TGTGCCAGCAGTTTACCCCGTGGGGGGACAGGGACCACCGGGGAGCTGTTTTTT
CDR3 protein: CASSLPRGGTGTTGELFF

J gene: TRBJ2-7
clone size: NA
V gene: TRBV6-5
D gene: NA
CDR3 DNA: TGTGCCAGCGGTCGGGGGCCTTCCTACGAGCAGTACTTC
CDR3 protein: CASGRGPSYEQYF

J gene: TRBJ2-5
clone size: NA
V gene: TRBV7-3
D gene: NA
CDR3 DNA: TGTGCCAGCAGCTTCGAAATAGATCGCGGGGGCGGTACCCAGTACTTC
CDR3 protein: CASSFEIDRGGGTQYF

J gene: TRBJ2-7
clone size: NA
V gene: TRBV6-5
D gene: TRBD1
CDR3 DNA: TGTGCCAGCAGTTACTCGATATCAGGGGGCACCTACGAGCAGTACTTC
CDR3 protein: CASSYSISGGTYEQYF

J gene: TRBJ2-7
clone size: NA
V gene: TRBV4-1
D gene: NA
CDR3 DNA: TGCGCCAGCAGCCAAGGTCCGGGGGGCGCATCCTACGAGCAGTACTTC
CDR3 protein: CASSQGPGGASYEQYF

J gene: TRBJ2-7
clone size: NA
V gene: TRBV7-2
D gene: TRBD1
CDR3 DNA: TGTGCCAGCAGTACTGACAGGGGGCCCTACGAGCAGTACTTC
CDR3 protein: CASSTDRGPYEQYF

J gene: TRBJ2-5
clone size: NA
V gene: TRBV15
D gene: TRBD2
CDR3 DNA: TGTGCCACCAGCAGAGATGGGACTAGCGGGCGGAATTCAGAGACCCAGTACTTC
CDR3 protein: CATSRDGTSGRNSETQYF

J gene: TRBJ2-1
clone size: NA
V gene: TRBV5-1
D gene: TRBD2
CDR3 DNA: TGCGCCAGCAGCGTAGCGGGGGAGTACTACAATGAGCAGTTCTTC
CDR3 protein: CASSVAGEYYNEQFF

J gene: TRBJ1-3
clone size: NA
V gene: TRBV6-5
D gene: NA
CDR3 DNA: TGTGCCAGCGGCGCGGGGGCGACTGGAAACACCATATATTTT
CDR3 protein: CASGAGATGNTIYF

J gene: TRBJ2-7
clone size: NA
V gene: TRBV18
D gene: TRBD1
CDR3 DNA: TGTGCCAGCTCACTCGACAGGGAAGGACCCTACGAGCAGTACTTC
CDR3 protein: CASSLDREGPYEQYF

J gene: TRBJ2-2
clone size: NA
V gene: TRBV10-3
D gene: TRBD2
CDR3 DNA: TGTGCCAGCGGGACTAGCGGGGGCAATAACGGGGAGCTGTTTTTT
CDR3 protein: CASGTSGGNNGELFF

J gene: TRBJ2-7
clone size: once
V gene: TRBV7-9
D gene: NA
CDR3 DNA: TGTGCCAGCAGCTTAGGACACAGGGATCCCTACGAGCAGTACTTC
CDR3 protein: CASSLGHRDPYEQYF

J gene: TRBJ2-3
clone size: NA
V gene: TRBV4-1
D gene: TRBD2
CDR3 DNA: TGCGCCAGCAGCCAACCCCGCCTAGCGGGGGGCACAGATACGCAGTATTTT
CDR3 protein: CASSQPRLAGGTDTQYF